This TCR beta chain stems from a study of shared clonotypes between healthy human individuals. Only in-frame clones appear in the TCRdb table, and some are missing; sequencing was by immunoSEQ multiplex PCR. The repertoire holds roughly 2 million clones, with 90% to 95% as singletons. This sequence was found in a young man in good health. Input material: naive CD4+ T cells sorted from blood. The subset is: CD45RA+ positively selected.

This CDR3 is CASSLGSAGQFF. DNA of the CDR3: TGCGCCAGCAGCTTGGGGTCTGCAGGGCAGTTCTTC. The J gene is TRBJ2-1, the V gene TRBV5-1, with unresolved D. Trimming removed 0 bases at V and 12 bases at J, with 10 bases between. Germline V gene data show CDR1 as SGHRS and CDR2 as YFSETQ. The CDR3 length is 12 residues.